This T cell receptor beta chain derives from a study of glioma-infiltrating T cells after dendritic cell vaccination. The table came from immunoSEQ multiplex PCR; TCRdb's copy has only in-frame clones and leaves some out. Among about 90,000 clones, 75% to 90% were seen once, and the ten largest hold 6% to 8.5%. V was shortened by 0 bases and J by 6 bases, with 12 bases between the two germline ends. This CDR3 spans 15 amino acids. CDR1 is LNHNV and CDR2 is YYDKDF in the germline V gene (reference sequence). Time point in this sample: after dendritic cell vaccination, including at tumor progression/relapse. In this sample, this clone turned up once.

The J gene is TRBJ1-5, the V gene TRBV15; D remains ambiguous. This TCR was sampled from a human donor with glioblastoma. Here the sequenced sample was blood, taken after dendritic cell vaccination. The CDR3 sequence is CATSRDLVGVQPQHF. Written as DNA, the CDR3 is TGTGCCACCAGCAGAGATCTGGTCGGGGTTCAGCCCCAGCATTTT.